Below, 27 T cell receptor beta chains from the same sample are listed, as sequenced in a study of blood T cells in healthy people across ages (dated by TCRdb to the mid-2010s). The protocol used for the library was 5' RACE. Instrument on record: Illumina HiSeq 2500. A second about 7 to 12 cycle PCR used a sample-barcoded 5' primer and a J-beta primer mix. TCRdb applied fastp at Q25 and MiXCR to the public reads, then kept only in-frame beta chains. Rows are unified per CDR3 protein, each entry keeping the most common DNA and genes. Here the sample has roughly 1,300,000 distinct CDR3 sequences; roughly 64% occur a single time. 6.5% to 8.5% of the sample goes to the ten largest clones. The material sequenced was blood. The receptors come from a man aged 18 to 29 in good health.

The V and J genes are TRBV10-3 and TRBJ1-1; D is possibly TRBD1 (5 bases). This CDR3 region has 14 residues. The V end was cut by 1 base, the J end by 4 bases, with 10 bases between. The germline V gene encodes CDR1 ENHRY and CDR2 SYGVKD. CDR3 bases: TGTGCCATCAGTGAGTTAGGGGTGGGCACTGAAGCTTTCTTT. Translated: CAISELGVGTEAFF.

Only a few counts were recorded for this clonotype. The genes are TRBV12-3 or TRBV12-4 and TRBJ1-5; no clear D. Trimming pared 3 bases from V and 3 bases from J, leaving 9 bases between. The CDR3 loop spans 14 amino acids. The CDR3 loop is CASSFPGFNQPQHF. The DNA of the CDR3 is TGTGCCAGCAGTTTCCCGGGATTCAATCAGCCCCAGCATTTT.

The chain combines TRBV27 with TRBJ2-1; 8 nucleotides match TRBD1. This CDR3 contains 15 residues. With V trimmed by 5 bases and J by 3 bases, 6 bases remained unmatched. Germline loops: CDR1 MNHEY, CDR2 SMNVEV (reference sequence). CDR3 DNA: TGTGCCAGCAGTCCTAGACAGGGGTACTACAATGAGCAGTTCTTC. Its protein is CASSPRQGYYNEQFF.

Concerning this clonotype itself: One end of the junction fails to match germline, which may point to a read error. J is TRBJ1-2 and V is TRBV7-8; 9 bases agree with TRBD1. CDR1 and CDR2 (germline): SGHVS, FQNEAQ. The CDR3 has 16 residues. CDR3 coding DNA: TGTGCCAGCAGCCCGACCGCGGGACAGGGACTCTATGGCCACACCTTC. Protein sequence: CASSPTAGQGLYGHTF.

The chain links TRBV5-1 to TRBJ2-4; the match to TRBD1 covers 8 bases. The J call may not be correct, given that the DNA end is closer to TRBJ2-7. Germline V gene sequence: CDR1 SGHRS, CDR2 YFSETQ. The CDR3 runs 17 residues. In DNA form, the CDR3 reads TGCGCCAGCAGCCTCATGCCGGGACAGGCCTCCTCCTACGAGCAGTACTTC. Translation: CASSLMPGQASSYEQYF.

This chain links TRBV20-1 with TRBJ1-5; D is perhaps TRBD1 (5 bases). The CDR3 length is 14 residues. With 4 bases removed from V and 7 bases from J, the gap between germline ends came to 17 bases. Germline V gives CDR1 DFQATT, CDR2 SNEGSKA (reference sequence). The CDR3 DNA is TGCAGTGCTACTATCACTGGGCAGGGACAGCCCCAGCATTTT. Amino acids: CSATITGQGQPQHF.

The chain uses TRBV14 and TRBJ2-4, with D hard to call. The J call may be mistaken, given a closer DNA end match to TRBJ2-7. Looked up from germline, CDR1 is SGHDN and CDR2 is FVKESK. The CDR3 has 13 residues. The CDR3 DNA reads as TGTGCCAGCAGCCAAGAAACATCATACGAGCAGTACTTC. It encodes CASSQETSYEQYF.

V usage is TRBV7-8 and J usage is TRBJ2-4; tentatively, D is TRBD1 (5 bases). The better agreement between TRBJ2-7 and the DNA end casts doubt on the J call. The germline gives CDR1 SGHVS, CDR2 FQNEAQ. This CDR3 contains 12 residues. CDR3 region: CASKTAFHEQYF. The DNA for the CDR3 is TGTGCCAGCAAGACAGCCTTCCACGAGCAGTACTTC.

This clonotype was detected a few times. V is TRBV2 and J is TRBJ1-1; D is possibly TRBD1 (5 bases). The CDR3 covers 16 residues. Between the trimmed V and J ends, which lost 0 bases and 2 bases, there was a span of 13 bases. Per the germline V gene, CDR1 is SNHLY and CDR2 is FYNNEI. CDR3 DNA: TGTGCCAGCAGTGAAGCGTACCGGGGACCTAACACTGAAGCTTTCTTT. Its translation: CASSEAYRGPNTEAFF.

This clonotype appeared once. The rearrangement uses TRBV5-1 and TRBJ2-1; possible D gene TRBD1, 6 bases. This CDR3 contains 16 residues. V gave up 0 bases and J gave up 3 bases, with 13 bases separating them. Germline loops: CDR1 SGHRS, CDR2 YFSETQ. Written as DNA, the CDR3 is TGCGCCAGCAGCTTGGCCGGGCAGGGGCTCTACAATGAGCAGTTCTTC. It codes for CASSLAGQGLYNEQFF.

This clonotype was counted between two and nine times. The V call is TRBV6-2 or TRBV6-3, the J call TRBJ2-7, with a tentative D call TRBD2 (6 bases). The CDR3 is made up of 14 amino acids. Trimming left V 7 bases short and J 5 bases short, with 18 bases between. Germline assignment: CDR1 MNHEY and CDR2 SVGEGT. CDR3 protein: CASNTHGLWDEQYF. As DNA, the CDR3 is TGTGCCAGCAATACCCACGGACTATGGGACGAGCAGTACTTC.

This clonotype was seen a handful of times. The chain combines TRBV2 with TRBJ2-7, with TRBD1 matching 7 bases. This CDR3 has 14 residues. J lost 2 bases, V lost 5 bases, and 6 bases had no gene match. Looked up from germline, CDR1 is SNHLY and CDR2 is FYNNEI. The CDR3 DNA reads TGTGCCAGCAGTCCGACAGGGATCCCCTACGAGCAGTACTTC. Protein product: CASSPTGIPYEQYF.

V is TRBV2 and J is TRBJ1-2, with D hard to call. The CDR3 sequence is 15 residues long. Between the trimmed V and J ends, which lost 8 bases and 2 bases, there was a span of 18 bases. Germline CDR1 is SNHLY and CDR2 is FYNNEI. DNA of the CDR3: TGTGCCAGCGATGGTGCCGCAGCCTTAAACTATGGCTACACCTTC. It codes for CASDGAAALNYGYTF. Using reference TRBV2 and TRBJ1-2 for the parts outside the CDR3, the full variable domain is EPEVTQTPSHQVTQMGQEVILRCVPISNHLYFYWYRQILGQKVEFLVSFYNNEISEKSEIFDDQFSVERPDGSNFTLKIRSTKLEDSAMYFCASDGAAALNYGYTFGSGTRLTVV.

This clonotype was seen once. At one boundary the junction diverges from the germline segment, which might be a read error. CDR3 region: CASTLTVLAGLTDTQYF. The CDR3 nucleotides read TGTGCCAGCACCTTAACGGTTCTAGCGGGACTCACAGATACGCAGTATTTT. V usage is TRBV7-8 and J usage is TRBJ2-3; 9 nucleotides align to TRBD2. The CDR3 has 17 amino acids. Germline V gene lookup returns CDR1 SGHVS and CDR2 FQNEAQ.

The chain employs TRBV28 and TRBJ1-5, with D possibly being TRBD1 (5 bases). Germline loops: CDR1 MDHEN, CDR2 SYDVKM. Trimming took off 4 bases at V and 2 bases at J, with 15 bases between the two ends. CDR3 length: 16 residues. CDR3 loop: CASSSIQGSGNQPQHF. CDR3 in DNA: TGTGCCAGCAGTTCCATCCAGGGATCTGGCAATCAGCCCCAGCATTTT.

This clonotype has just one count. V is TRBV7-9 and J is TRBJ2-5; D unclear. Trimming stripped 5 bases from V and 0 bases from J, with 10 bases between. The germline V gene encodes CDR1 SEHNR and CDR2 FQNEAQ (reference sequence). This CDR3 region has 14 residues. The CDR3 DNA reads TGTGCCAGCAGCGAGGTGGTGTACCAAGAGACCCAGTACTTC. Translating it yields CASSEVVYQETQYF.

This clonotype was recorded a few times. J is TRBJ2-5 and V is TRBV5-6, with a weak D call TRBD2 (6 bases). Germline loops: CDR1 SGHDT, CDR2 YYEEEE. The CDR3 covers 15 residues. Trimming left V 4 bases short and J 2 bases short, with 15 bases between. CDR3 sequence reads: CASSQTGTPQETQYF. The DNA for the CDR3 is TGTGCCAGCAGCCAGACCGGGACTCCTCAAGAGACCCAGTACTTC.

The chain uses TRBV13 and TRBJ1-2, with TRBD1 matching 9 bases. CDR3 length: 16 residues. V was clipped by 5 bases and J by 2 bases; unmatched bases: 9. The germline V gene encodes CDR1 PRHDT and CDR2 FYEKMQ (reference sequence). The DNA of the CDR3 is TGTGCCAGCAGCACCTCCGGGACAGGGATGAACTATGGCTACACCTTC. This translates into CASSTSGTGMNYGYTF.

Only a few counts were recorded for this clonotype. J is TRBJ2-7 and V is TRBV5-6; tentatively, D is TRBD2 (7 bases). Trimming removed 4 bases from V and 0 bases from J, with 11 bases in between. CDR3 size: 14 residues. The germline V gene has CDR1 SGHDT and CDR2 YYEEEE. CDR3 protein: CASSRGATSYEQYF. The CDR3 nucleotides read TGTGCCAGCAGCCGGGGGGCCACCTCCTACGAGCAGTACTTC.

This chain uses TRBV12-3 or TRBV12-4 with TRBJ1-1; D not certain. The CDR3 extends over 13 amino acids. Trimming removed 5 bases from V and 3 bases from J, with 10 bases in between. The CDR3 DNA reads as TGTGCCAGCAGTCCCCCGACGGACACTGAAGCTTTCTTT. Protein: CASSPPTDTEAFF.

This chain connects TRBV27 to TRBJ2-1, with a tentative D call TRBD1 (6 bases). In germline, CDR1 is MNHEY, CDR2 SMNVEV (reference sequence). The CDR3 totals 14 residues. V was pared by 6 bases and J by 2 bases, with 11 bases between. The DNA of the CDR3 is TGTGCCAGCAGGACCGGGACAACCTACAATGAGCAGTTCTTC. This gives the protein CASRTGTTYNEQFF.

This clonotype was seen only a few times. This sequence joins TRBV29-1 and TRBJ1-2; D is undetermined. This CDR3 comprises 12 residues. V lost 6 bases, J lost 7 bases, and 15 bases lay in between. Germline V gene data show CDR1 as SQVTM and CDR2 as ANQGSEA. The CDR3 region has the DNA TGCAGCGTGGGAAGTCTCACCCTTGGCTACACCTTC. This translates into CSVGSLTLGYTF. Together with reference TRBV29-1 and TRBJ1-2, the CDR3 gives the full variable domain: SAVISQKPSRDICQRGTSLTIQCQVDSQVTMMFWYRQQPGQSLTLIATANQGSEATYESGFVIDKFPISRPNLTFSTLTVSNMSPEDSSIYLCSVGSLTLGYTFGSGTRLTVV.

The V gene is TRBV6-2 or TRBV6-3, the J gene TRBJ2-5, with D perhaps TRBD2 (6 bases). Trimming cost V 4 bases and J 5 bases, with 14 bases left between them. The CDR3 loop spans 14 amino acids. Germline V gene lookup returns CDR1 MNHEY and CDR2 SVGEGT. CDR3 sequence: CASSLTGVWETQYF. The CDR3 nucleotides are TGTGCCAGCAGTTTAACGGGAGTTTGGGAGACCCAGTACTTC.

The rearrangement uses TRBV6-2 or TRBV6-3 and TRBJ2-3, with unresolved D. Germline V gene lookup returns CDR1 MNHEY and CDR2 SVGEGT. Trimming removed 5 bases from V and 6 bases from J, with 12 bases in between. This CDR3 comprises 13 residues. The CDR3, as DNA: TGTGCCAGCAGTAGGCCCTCGGCTGATACGCAGTATTTT. Protein product: CASSRPSADTQYF.

The chain links TRBV20-1 to TRBJ1-5; TRBD1 matches 7 bases. This CDR3 is built from 15 residues. The germline V gene encodes CDR1 DFQATT and CDR2 SNEGSKA (reference sequence). J was trimmed by 3 bases and V by 3 bases; bases with no gene match: 8. The CDR3 coding sequence is TGCAGTGCTAGGCCGGGGACAGACAACAATCAGCCCCAGCATTTT. It codes for CSARPGTDNNQPQHF.

This clonotype was detected a few times. The chain employs TRBV10-3 and TRBJ1-6; 8 nucleotides line up with TRBD1. V gave up 2 bases and J gave up 7 bases; unmatched junction bases: 1. Germline CDR1 and CDR2: ENHRY and SYGVKD. This CDR3 is 14 amino acids long. In DNA form, the CDR3 reads TGTGCCATCAGTGAGGGACAGGGAAATTCACCCCTCCACTTT. The encoded protein is CAISEGQGNSPLHF.

This clonotype has only a few counts. The gene calls are TRBV27 and TRBJ2-7; D is undetermined. Trimming removed 3 bases at V and 6 bases at J, with 12 bases between. Germline CDR1 is MNHEY and CDR2 is SMNVEV (reference sequence). This CDR3 has 13 amino acids. DNA of the CDR3: TGTGCCAGCAGTTTTAGGTCGGACCGCGAGCAGTACTTC. Protein sequence: CASSFRSDREQYF.